Listed below are T cell receptor beta chains from one sample, sequenced in a study of shared clonotypes between healthy human individuals. The data were produced by immunoSEQ multiplex PCR, yet TCRdb's version contains in-frame clones alone and is incomplete. This table has hundreds of thousands of clones, about 98% appearing once. Sequences were obtained from naive CD8+ T cells sorted from blood. All receptors derive from a man aged 30 to 45 in good health. Both conserved end residues are part of each CDR3. A D gene is named only where the DNA matches it firmly. The size field is filled for only some rows; it gives once, few, many or a size class.

V: TRBV11-2; J: TRBJ2-3; size: once; D: TRBD2; DNA: TGTGCCAGCAGCTTAGTAGCGGGTAGCACAGATACGCAGTATTTT; CDR3: CASSLVAGSTDTQYF
V: TRBV6-1; J: TRBJ2-7; size: .; D: TRBD1; DNA: TGTGCCAGCAGTGGCAGGGGGCTCTACGAGCAGTACTTC; CDR3: CASSGRGLYEQYF
V: TRBV27; J: TRBJ2-3; size: .; D: TRBD2; DNA: TGTGCCAGCAGTCCAGATAGCGGGAGTTGGCCGGGTACGCAGTATTTT; CDR3: CASSPDSGSWPGTQYF
V: TRBV30; J: TRBJ2-5; size: .; D: .; DNA: TGTGCCTGGAGTCTCGATCAAGGGCCGAGGGAGACCCAGTACTTC; CDR3: CAWSLDQGPRETQYF
V: TRBV4-1; J: TRBJ1-1; size: once; D: .; DNA: TGCGCCAGCAGCCAAGGAGGGGTCACAGGAAACACTGAAGCTTTCTTT; CDR3: CASSQGGVTGNTEAFF
V: TRBV9; J: TRBJ1-4; size: once; D: .; DNA: TGTGCCAGCAGCGCAACCGGGGGGGAGAGAAAACTGTTTTTT; CDR3: CASSATGGERKLFF
V: TRBV13; J: TRBJ2-7; size: .; D: TRBD2; DNA: TGTGCCAGCAGTTCAGCGGGAGGAGGAAACGAGCAGTACTTC; CDR3: CASSSAGGGNEQYF
V: TRBV5-1; J: TRBJ2-3; size: .; D: .; DNA: TGCGCCAGCTGCTTAGGAGCAGAAGATACGCAGTATTTT; CDR3: CASCLGAEDTQYF
V: TRBV6-6; J: TRBJ2-3; size: .; D: .; DNA: TGTGCCTGTGGGGCAGGGGGCACAGATACGCAGTATTTT; CDR3: CACGAGGTDTQYF
V: TRBV13; J: TRBJ2-1; size: .; D: .; DNA: TGTGCCAGCACTTCCCCAGAGTGGAATGAGCAGTTCTTC; CDR3: CASTSPEWNEQFF
V: TRBV14; J: TRBJ2-3; size: .; D: .; DNA: TGTGCCAGCAGCCAATTCTTGTCGGGTACGGTAGATACGCAGTATTTT; CDR3: CASSQFLSGTVDTQYF
V: TRBV9; J: TRBJ2-3; size: .; D: .; DNA: TGTGCCAGCGGTCCAGATACGCAGTATTTT; CDR3: CASGPDTQYF
V: TRBV27; J: TRBJ2-5; size: .; D: .; DNA: TGTGCCAGTAGGCAGATGGGGTCCCAAGAGACCCAGTACTTC; CDR3: CASRQMGSQETQYF
V: TRBV7-3; J: TRBJ2-7; size: .; D: TRBD1; DNA: TGTGCCAGCAGCTTAGGGGACAGGGGTTACGAGCAGTACTTC; CDR3: CASSLGDRGYEQYF
V: TRBV2; J: TRBJ1-2; size: once; D: .; DNA: TGTGCCAAAAGGCTGGGGACTGGCTACACCTTC; CDR3: CAKRLGTGYTF
V: TRBV29-1; J: TRBJ2-1; size: once; D: TRBD1; DNA: TGCAGCTACCGCGTAAGGACAGGGGTAGGCAATGAGCAGTTCTTC; CDR3: CSYRVRTGVGNEQFF
V: TRBV5-4; J: TRBJ1-3; size: once; D: .; DNA: TGTGCCAGCAGCTCGGGACACTCCTCTGGAAACACCATATATTTT; CDR3: CASSSGHSSGNTIYF